This T cell receptor beta chain appears in the sequencing data of a study of T cells in localized non-small cell lung cancer. Worth noting for this clone: Antigen unknown.

Points from the study as a whole: Because only a single region of the tumor was sequenced, heterogeneity remains possible. Among the tissues sampled, uninvolved adjacent lung had the highest T cell clonality, above tumor. A denser population of T cells in blood accompanied longer overall survival. Adjacent lung exhibited a median of 57 among the 100 most abundant tumor clones.

Measured with immunoSEQ multiplex PCR; TCRdb has only the in-frame clones, and not every one. The data show about 28,000 clones, around 90% seen once. Germline CDR1 and CDR2: MNHEY and SMNVEV (reference sequence). The V end was cut by 5 bases, the J end by 2 bases, with 10 bases between. The CDR3 covers 14 residues. This TCR derives from a male donor aged 60 or over with stage I lung adenocarcinoma. The genes are TRBV27 and TRBJ1-3; no clear D gene. This specimen consisted of peripheral blood, obtained before any cancer treatment. The chain's CDR3 is CASSPTLTGNTIYF. In DNA form, the CDR3 reads TGTGCCAGCAGTCCCACTTTGACTGGAAACACCATATATTTT.